Listed below are T cell receptor beta chains from one sample, sequenced in a study of T-cell reconstitution after alpha-beta-depleted transplantation in children. TCRdb recomputed calls from the PCR reads with MiXCR, one row per CDR3 protein. Among 300,000 to 400,000 distinct CDR3 sequences, 16% were seen once, and the ten largest hold about 41%. Sequencing was performed on PBMCs, mostly from graft donor cells, taken 360 days after TCRalphabeta/CD19-depleted stem cell transplant. The receptor source for this set is a male patient between 2 and 10 years old who had a stem cell transplant for acute lymphoblastic leukemia, so the T cells may come from the graft donor. Each CDR3 is given with its conserved first and last residue. The order of the fields is D gene, clone size, V gene, J gene, CDR3 protein, CDR3 DNA. The D gene is left open where the match is weak. Only part of the rows carry a size: once, few, many, or a class if the clone is expanded.

D: .; size: .; V: TRBV29-1; J: TRBJ1-2; CDR3: CSVGTTVNYGYTF; DNA: TGCAGCGTTGGGACAACAGTCAACTATGGCTACACCTTC
D: TRBD2; size: .; V: TRBV29-1; J: TRBJ2-1; CDR3: CSVGGLANNEQFF; DNA: TGCAGCGTTGGAGGACTAGCGAACAATGAGCAGTTCTTC
D: .; size: .; V: TRBV10-2; J: TRBJ2-4; CDR3: CASSDAGLAKNIQYF; DNA: TGCGCCAGCAGTGACGCAGGGCTAGCCAAAAACATTCAGTACTTC
D: TRBD1; size: few; V: TRBV10-3; J: TRBJ1-5; CDR3: CAISEAWTGWGQPQHF; DNA: TGTGCCATCAGTGAGGCCTGGACAGGGTGGGGTCAGCCCCAGCATTTT
D: .; size: few; V: TRBV20-1; J: TRBJ2-2; CDR3: CSARVPGVADTGELFF; DNA: TGCAGTGCTAGAGTCCCAGGGGTAGCGGACACCGGGGAGCTGTTTTTT
D: .; size: .; V: TRBV5-1; J: TRBJ2-3; CDR3: CASSYPGDSPTDTQYF; DNA: TGCGCCAGCAGCTACCCGGGAGACAGCCCGACAGATACGCAGTATTTT
D: .; size: .; V: TRBV28; J: TRBJ2-2; CDR3: CASSFVGTVYAWELFF; DNA: TGTGCCAGCAGTTTCGTGGGGACCGTGTACGCCTGGGAGCTGTTTTTT
D: .; size: once; V: TRBV12-3/TRBV12-4; J: TRBJ2-7; CDR3: CASSRGRTSYEQCF; DNA: TGTGCCAGCAGCCGTGGAAGGACCAGCTACGAGCAGTGCTTC
D: .; size: .; V: TRBV4-2; J: TRBJ2-3; CDR3: CASSQDGGHTDTQYF; DNA: TGTGCCAGCAGCCAAGATGGGGGGCACACAGATACGCAGTATTTT
D: .; size: .; V: TRBV6-2/TRBV6-3; J: TRBJ2-2; CDR3: CASTGSRDTGELFF; DNA: TGTGCCAGCACCGGGAGTCGGGACACCGGGGAGCTGTTTTTT
D: .; size: few; V: TRBV11-1; J: TRBJ1-6; CDR3: CASSPTTGWPSSYNSPLHF; DNA: TGTGCCAGCAGCCCTACGACAGGATGGCCCAGCTCCTATAATTCACCCCTCCACTTT
D: TRBD2; size: few; V: TRBV28; J: TRBJ2-4; CDR3: CASTHPGGLKNIQYF; DNA: TGTGCCAGCACTCACCCGGGGGGGTTGAAAAACATTCAGTACTTC
D: TRBD2; size: .; V: TRBV12-3/TRBV12-4; J: TRBJ2-1; CDR3: CASSLPELAGLSSSYNEQFF; DNA: TGTGCCAGCAGTTTACCGGAACTAGCGGGACTCTCTAGCTCCTACAATGAGCAGTTCTTC
D: TRBD1; size: few; V: TRBV10-3; J: TRBJ2-7; CDR3: CATRYRGPYEQYF; DNA: TGTGCCACTCGATACAGGGGCCCCTACGAGCAGTACTTC
D: TRBD1; size: many; V: TRBV12-3/TRBV12-4; J: TRBJ2-5; CDR3: CASRTGTGRETQYF; DNA: TGTGCCAGCAGGACCGGGACAGGGAGGGAGACCCAGTACTTC
D: .; size: many; V: TRBV21-1; J: TRBJ2-7; CDR3: CASSKTGFEQYF; DNA: TGTGCCAGCAGCAAAACCGGATTCGAGCAGTACTTC
D: TRBD1; size: few; V: TRBV28; J: TRBJ2-4; CDR3: CASSPPTGRAKNIQYF; DNA: TGTGCCAGCAGTCCGCCGACAGGGCGAGCCAAAAACATTCAGTACTTC
D: .; size: .; V: TRBV27; J: TRBJ1-1; CDR3: CASSLLSQGLGTEAFF; DNA: TGTGCCAGCAGTTTATTGTCGCAGGGCTTGGGCACTGAAGCTTTCTTT
D: .; size: .; V: TRBV3-1; J: TRBJ2-5; CDR3: CASNPQGGGTLQETQYF; DNA: TGTGCCAGCAATCCTCAGGGAGGGGGGACACTGCAAGAGACCCAGTACTTC
D: .; size: .; V: TRBV4-2; J: TRBJ2-2; CDR3: CASSQEGANTGELFF; DNA: TGTGCCAGCAGCCAAGAGGGGGCGAACACCGGGGAGCTGTTTTTT
D: TRBD1; size: few; V: TRBV12-3/TRBV12-4; J: TRBJ2-7; CDR3: CASSSWDRAYEQYF; DNA: TGTGCCAGCAGTTCCTGGGACAGGGCCTACGAGCAGTACTTC
D: TRBD2; size: few; V: TRBV2; J: TRBJ2-7; CDR3: CATQSGTSSYEQYF; DNA: TGTGCCACACAGTCCGGGACTAGCTCCTACGAGCAGTACTTC
D: .; size: many; V: TRBV12-3/TRBV12-4; J: TRBJ2-1; CDR3: CASSLISGGEQFF; DNA: TGTGCCAGCAGTTTAATATCCGGAGGTGAGCAGTTCTTC
D: .; size: many; V: TRBV12-3/TRBV12-4; J: TRBJ2-3; CDR3: CASSQGVGGDTQYF; DNA: TGTGCCAGCAGCCAAGGGGTTGGCGGGGACACGCAGTATTTT
D: TRBD1; size: .; V: TRBV10-3; J: TRBJ1-4; CDR3: CAINRDRGEKLFF; DNA: TGTGCCATCAACAGGGACAGGGGAGAAAAACTGTTTTTT
D: TRBD1; size: few; V: TRBV5-5; J: TRBJ2-3; CDR3: CASSLGDRTSTDTQYF; DNA: TGTGCCAGCAGCTTGGGGGACAGAACTAGCACAGATACGCAGTATTTT
D: .; size: few; V: TRBV28; J: TRBJ1-2; CDR3: CASSLRANYGYTF; DNA: TGTGCCAGCAGTTTGAGAGCTAACTATGGCTACACCTTC
D: .; size: .; V: TRBV20-1; J: TRBJ1-1; CDR3: CSALGRLNTEAFF; DNA: TGCAGTGCTCTGGGACGGCTGAACACTGAAGCTTTCTTT
D: TRBD2; size: many; V: TRBV28; J: TRBJ2-7; CDR3: CASSPPTSGRNEQYF; DNA: TGTGCCAGCAGTCCCCCGACTAGCGGGAGGAACGAGCAGTACTTC
D: .; size: .; V: TRBV4-2; J: TRBJ2-7; CDR3: CASSQRGAGPPYEQYF; DNA: TGTGCCAGCAGCCAACGAGGGGCGGGACCCCCCTACGAGCAGTACTTC
D: .; size: .; V: TRBV9; J: TRBJ2-3; CDR3: CASSVRSHRTATDTQYF; DNA: TGTGCCAGCAGCGTTCGGTCCCACAGGACAGCGACAGATACGCAGTATTTT
D: .; size: many; V: TRBV15; J: TRBJ2-3; CDR3: CATSLQGDTQYF; DNA: TGTGCCACCAGCCTGCAAGGGGATACGCAGTATTTT
D: .; size: few; V: TRBV28; J: TRBJ2-4; CDR3: CASSLGGYIQYF; DNA: TGTGCCAGCAGTTTAGGAGGGTACATTCAGTACTTC
D: TRBD2; size: .; V: TRBV28; J: TRBJ2-5; CDR3: CASTTSGDQETQYF; DNA: TGTGCCAGCACCACTAGCGGGGATCAAGAGACCCAGTACTTC